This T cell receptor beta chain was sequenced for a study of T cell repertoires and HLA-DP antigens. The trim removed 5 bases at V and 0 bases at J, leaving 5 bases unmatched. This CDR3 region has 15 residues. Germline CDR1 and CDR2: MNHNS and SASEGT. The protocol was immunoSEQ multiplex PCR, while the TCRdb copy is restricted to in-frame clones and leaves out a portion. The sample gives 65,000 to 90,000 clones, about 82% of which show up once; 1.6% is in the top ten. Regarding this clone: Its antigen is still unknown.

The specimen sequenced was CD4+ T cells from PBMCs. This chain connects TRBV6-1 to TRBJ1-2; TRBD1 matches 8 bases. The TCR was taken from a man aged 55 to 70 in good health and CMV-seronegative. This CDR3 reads CASSPGQVPNYGYTF. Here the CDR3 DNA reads TGTGCCAGCAGTCCGGGACAGGTGCCTAACTATGGCTACACCTTC.